The clone carrying this TCR beta chain came up many times. Time point given: sample taken at primary tumor resection. Tumor, nontumor lung or frozen PBMC supplied whole RNA, sequenced without sorting. This record comes from a study of spatial heterogeneity in lung cancer. The CDR3 is 15 amino acids. Germline loops: CDR1 SGHVS, CDR2 FNYEAQ. The J segment lost 7 bases and the V segment lost 0 bases, leaving 9 bases of the junction unmatched. A distinct unique molecular identifier was carried by each TCR cDNA molecule. TCRdb re-analysed the 5' RACE reads in MiXCR, keeping a single row per CDR3 protein. The data hold about 38,000 distinct CDR3 sequences, with 6.5% to 8.5% observed a single time.

V usage is TRBV7-6 and J usage is TRBJ2-7; 7 nucleotides align to TRBD2. The material sequenced was PBMCs, taken at surgery. This sequence originates from a male donor with early-stage non-small cell lung cancer. This CDR3 reads CASSLAPDNGGEQYV. The CDR3 DNA sequence: TGTGCCAGCAGCTTAGCTCCGGATAACGGGGGGGAGCAGTACGTC.